This T cell receptor (beta chain) was recovered during a study of monozygotic twins with cystic fibrosis. As for the study in general: With about 15 PCR cycles, barcoded libraries came from about 3 micrograms of fragmented DNA.

Data came from immunoSEQ multiplex PCR; TCRdb stores just in-frame clones and leaves some out. The data contain approximately 24,000 clones, roughly 97% of them singletons. The length of the CDR3 is 16 residues. The V and J ends lost 0 bases and 7 bases, in that order; junction bases with no gene match: 9. CDR1 is SGHNT, CDR2 YENEEA, per germline. Study-level points and caveats: In 13 of 16 pairs, V gene usage was closest to the co-twin's.

Notes on this clone: Its antigen is as yet unknown.

The sequence was obtained from a girl aged 2-10 years with cystic fibrosis. Input material: blood. The rearrangement joins TRBV11-3 to TRBJ2-7; 10 bases match TRBD2. The CDR3 DNA follows: TGTGCCAGCAGCTTAGACTCGGGGCTAGCGGGAGTGGAGCAGTACTTC. Encoded protein: CASSLDSGLAGVEQYF. Together with reference TRBV11-3 and TRBJ2-7, the CDR3 gives the full variable domain: EAGVVQSPRYKIIEKKQPVAFWCNPISGHNTLYWYLQNLGQGPELLIRYENEEAVDDSQLPKDRFSAERLKGVDSTLKIQPAELGDSAVYLCASSLDSGLAGVEQYFGPGTRLTVT.